This T cell receptor beta chain comes out of a study of shared clonotypes between healthy human individuals. Study context: For every donor, three CD4 naive, three CD4 memory, two CD8 naive and one CD8 memory plates were used. Whole-study findings and limits: Sharing across four donors was seen in roughly 5% of naive CD4 clonotypes. Across subsets, estimated richness was generally greater for naive than for memory populations.

A CD45RA+ naive subset and a CD45RA-negative memory subset were split from CD4+ cells. TCRdb's copy holds only in-frame clones and misses some; the assay was immunoSEQ multiplex PCR. The sample contains around 940,000 clones, 60% to 85% of which appear only once. In this sample, this clone turned up a few times. Its antigen is still unknown. Germline CDR1 is KGHSH and CDR2 is LQKENI. The CDR3 covers 14 residues. V was trimmed by 2 bases and J by 1 base, leaving 6 bases between them. This chain uses TRBV18 with TRBJ2-1, with D unclear. The sequence came from a man aged 18 to 29 in good health. Sequenced sample: memory CD4+ T cells sorted from blood. The subset was: CD45RA-negative fraction. This CDR3 is CASSPDKSYNEQFF. In nucleotides, the CDR3 is TGTGCCAGCTCACCAGACAAGTCCTACAATGAGCAGTTCTTC.